This TCR beta chain was recovered during a study of blood T cell repertoires in COVID-19. Study as a whole: Both acute and convalescent COVID-19 samples were obtained from the United States, Italy and Spain.

Residents of over 20 US areas, aged 18 to 89 years, made up the participants. Cohort 3 donors were reported recovered after two negative PCRs, clearance, or symptom resolution. Trimming took 4 bases from V and 3 from J, leaving 15 bases between them. CDR1 and CDR2 from the germline V gene are SGHNT and YYREEE (reference sequence). The CDR3 covers 15 residues. TCRdb keeps only in-frame clones here, not all; method: immunoSEQ multiplex PCR. This sample has some 330,000 clones; 80% to 90% occur once, and the top ten carry around 5%. This clone appeared a few times. This rearrangement joins TRBV5-4 to TRBJ2-3; possibly TRBD1 for D (5 bases). Sequenced sample: PBMCs or T cells enriched from blood (not recorded which). The receptor's source is a man aged 25-45 years who had recovered from COVID-19. DNA of the CDR3: TGTGCCAGCAGCCCAGGCACAGGACCTACAGATACGCAGTATTTT. Its translation is CASSPGTGPTDTQYF.